The rows below give T cell receptor beta chains drawn from one sample of a study of blood T cell repertoires in COVID-19. TCRdb keeps only in-frame clones here, not all; method: immunoSEQ multiplex PCR. The sample yields approximately 310,000 clones, approximately 89% seen once. The source material was peripheral blood. These receptors were obtained from a woman between 50 and 59 years old who had recovered from COVID-19. CDR3s include the opening cysteine and the closing phenylalanine or tryptophan. A D gene is named only where the DNA matches it firmly. The listing skips clone size in some rows; elsewhere it reads once, few, many or a size class.

>-|TRBJ2-4|TRBV3-1/TRBV3-2|TRBD1
TGTGCCAGCAGCCCCAGAGGGTGGGACAGGGGGCTCTCGCTAGCCAAAAACATTCAGTACTTC
CASSPRGWDRGLSLAKNIQYF
>-|TRBJ2-7|TRBV11-2|-
TGTGCCAGCAGCTCTTCCTACGAGCAGTACTTC
CASSSSYEQYF
>-|TRBJ1-4|TRBV19|-
TGTGCCAGTAGTCCTGGGGGGGTTGCAAAACTGTTTTTT
CASSPGGVAKLFF
>-|TRBJ1-4|TRBV3-1/TRBV3-2|TRBD1
TGTGCCAGCAGCCAAGCCAGGGGGCCGGGAACTAATGAAAAACTGTTTTTT
CASSQARGPGTNEKLFF
>-|TRBJ1-5|TRBV7-2|-
TGTGCCAGCAGCTTAGTGGTCCAGGGCGGTCAGCCCCAGCATTTT
CASSLVVQGGQPQHF
>-|TRBJ1-4|TRBV19|-
TGTGCCAGTAGTGGGGGCCAGGCAACTAATGAAAAACTGTTTTTT
CASSGGQATNEKLFF
>-|TRBJ2-1|TRBV5-4|-
TGTGCCAGCAGCTCCCGACAGGCCAACTACAATGAGCAGTTCTTC
CASSSRQANYNEQFF
>-|TRBJ2-1|TRBV30|TRBD2
TGTGCCTGGATTGGACTAGCGGGTGGACATGAGCAGTTCTTC
CAWIGLAGGHEQFF
>-|TRBJ1-5|TRBV4-3|-
TGCGCCAGCAGCCAAGATGCCAGGGTAGGCAATCAGCCCCAGCATTTT
CASSQDARVGNQPQHF
>-|TRBJ2-1|TRBV7-9|-
TGTGCCAGCAGCTCATCTACCTACAATGAGCAGTTCTTC
CASSSSTYNEQFF
>-|TRBJ2-7|TRBV7-2|-
TGTGCCAGCAGCTTAGGAGGCACCAATTCCTACGAGCAGTACTTC
CASSLGGTNSYEQYF
>few|TRBJ2-7|TRBV7-6|TRBD1
TGTGCCAGCAGCTTAAACACATGGTCGGACAGGGGAGCTCGGCCCTACGAGCAGTACTTC
CASSLNTWSDRGARPYEQYF
>-|TRBJ1-2|TRBV21-1|-
TGTGCCAGCGCCGGGTTGAGTGGCTACACCTTC
CASAGLSGYTF
>-|TRBJ2-7|TRBV9|TRBD1
TGTGCCAGCAGCCCCTCCATCCGGGGACAGGGGTCTCTCTCCTACGAGCAGTACTTC
CASSPSIRGQGSLSYEQYF
>-|TRBJ2-2|TRBV7-3|-
TGTGCCAGCAGCTTAGACCCGGGGGTTACCGGGGAGCTGTTTTTT
CASSLDPGVTGELFF
>-|TRBJ1-4|TRBV5-1|-
TGCGCCAGCCGTAGGGGATTGGAAACTAATGAAAAACTGTTTTTT
CASRRGLETNEKLFF
>-|TRBJ1-5|TRBV6-2/TRBV6-3|-
TGTGCCAGCAGTTTTACGGGGGGTTTCGGGCAGCCCCAGCATTTT
CASSFTGGFGQPQHF
>-|TRBJ2-7|TRBV3-1/TRBV3-2|TRBD2
TGTGCCAGCAGCAGCCTAGCGGGAGCCTACGAGCAGTACTTC
CASSSLAGAYEQYF
>-|TRBJ1-5|TRBV4-1|-
TGCGCCAGCAGCCCCCGGACTACAACGCATCAGCCCCAGCATTTT
CASSPRTTTHQPQHF
>-|TRBJ2-1|TRBV7-2|TRBD2
TGTGCCAGCAGCTTGAGCGGGGGGGCCAGTGAGCAGTTCTTC
CASSLSGGASEQFF